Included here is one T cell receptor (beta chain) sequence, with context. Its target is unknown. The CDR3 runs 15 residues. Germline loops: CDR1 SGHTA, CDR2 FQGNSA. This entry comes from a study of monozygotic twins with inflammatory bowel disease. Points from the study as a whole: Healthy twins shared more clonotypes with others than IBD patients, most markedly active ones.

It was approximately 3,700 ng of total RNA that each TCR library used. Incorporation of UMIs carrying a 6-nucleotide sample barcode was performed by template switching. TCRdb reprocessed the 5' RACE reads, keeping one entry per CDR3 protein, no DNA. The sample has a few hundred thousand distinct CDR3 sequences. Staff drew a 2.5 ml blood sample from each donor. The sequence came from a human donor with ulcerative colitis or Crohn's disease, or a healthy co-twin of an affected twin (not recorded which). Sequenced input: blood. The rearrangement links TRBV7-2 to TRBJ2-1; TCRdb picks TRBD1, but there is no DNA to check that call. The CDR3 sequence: CASSLDGAINWEQYF.